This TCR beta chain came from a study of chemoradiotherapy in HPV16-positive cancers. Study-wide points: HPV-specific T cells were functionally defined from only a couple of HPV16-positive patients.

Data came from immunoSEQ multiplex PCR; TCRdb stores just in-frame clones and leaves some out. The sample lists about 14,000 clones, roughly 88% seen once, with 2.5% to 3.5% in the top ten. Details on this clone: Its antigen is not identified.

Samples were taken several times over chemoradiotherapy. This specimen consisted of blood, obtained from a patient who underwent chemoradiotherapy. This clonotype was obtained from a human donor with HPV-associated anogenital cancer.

The CDR3 loop is CAISERGAGETQYF. CDR3 in DNA: TGTGCCATCAGTGAGCGGGGCGCCGGCGAGACCCAGTACTTC. The chain employs TRBV10-3 and TRBJ2-5; D possibly uses TRBD1 or TRBD2 (5 bases each). CDR1 and CDR2 from the germline V gene are ENHRY and SYGVKD. The germline V and J ends were trimmed by 2 bases and 5 bases, with 12 bases remaining between them. This CDR3 has 14 residues.